This entry features one T cell receptor beta chain sequence. No cognate antigen has been identified for it. Qualities for individual bases were not recorded, and no much larger clone is one base off. The sequencer was an Illumina HiSeq 1500. Clones were called with MiXCR by TCRdb after fastp trimmed the public reads at Q25, and only in-frame beta chains were retained. Rows merge per CDR3 protein into single entries with the most common DNA and genes. This sample is represented by hundreds of thousands of distinct CDR3 sequences; around 30% of them were singletons. About 20% of the sample is in the top ten clones. According to the study, the label for this sample's treatment or condition signals: in vitro stimulation with specific CMV peptide epitopes to enrich CMV-specific T cells. CDR3 length: 17 amino acids, cysteine to phenylalanine. The DNA shown is the 51-base CDR3, in frame from base 1. V loses 7 bases, J loses 2 bases, and the germline ends lie 21 bases apart. Taken from the germline V gene (reference sequence), the CDR1 and CDR2 loops are MNHNY and SVGAGI.

The data stem from a study of T cell repertoires in cytomegalovirus infection (dated by TCRdb to the late 2010s). With regard to the full study: Alongside well-studied HLA-B-restricted epitopes, the peptide stimulations were aimed at recently identified HLA-C-restricted CMV epitopes, whose presentation resists viral immunomodulation. Because public TCR beta signatures pointed to carriage of CMV infection together with the matching HLA type, the HLA type of each donor mattered for the analysis.

Results the study describes overall, beyond this receptor: The ex vivo response was dominated by HLA-C-restricted CMV-specific TCR beta clonotypes, which also provided the single most frequent clonotype in two of eight donors. Cumulative frequency of public TCR beta family members discriminated carriers of CMV infection plus the relevant HLA type in this cohort and an independent roughly 330-donor cohort.

The clonotype was recovered from a human donor in good health (CMV status not recorded). Some clones in this sample may be carry-over from other donors' samples. The chain links TRBV6-6 with TRBJ2-1, with TRBD1 perhaps the D gene, on 5 matching bases. The material was cultured PBMCs, obtained from culture after CMV antigen stimulation. The CDR3 protein sequence reads: CASKVARGSATYNEQFF. The nucleotides read TGTGCCAGCAAGGTAGCTAGGGGTTCCGCGACCTACAATGAGCAGTTCTTC.